This TCR beta chain was profiled in a study of blood T cell repertoires in COVID-19. As for the study in general: Some COVID-19 samples were acute and others convalescent; all came from the United States, Italy and Spain. In each case, the material was cDNA or gDNA derived from T cells, B-cell-depleted T cells, or PBMCs.

Losses at the gene ends were 4 bases for V and 6 bases for J; bases not matched to a gene: 11. Germline CDR1 and CDR2: LNHDA and SQIVND (reference sequence). CDR3 length equals 16 residues. How the authors handled the data: Counts of nucleated cells, estimated from reference gene primer amplification, were obtained. The table came from immunoSEQ multiplex PCR; TCRdb's copy has only in-frame clones and leaves some out. That table supplies the V and J calls and clone size; D and trimming were determined from the DNA. The sample holds approximately 250,000 clones; roughly 85% are singletons and the top ten take roughly 4.6%.

The clonotype was recovered from a man aged 55 to 70 who had recovered from COVID-19. This sequence joins TRBV19 and TRBJ2-2, with 7 nucleotides matching TRBD1. The source material was peripheral blood. CDR3 sequence reads: CASSTQGQSGAGELFF. CDR3 nucleotides: TGTGCCAGTAGTACCCAGGGACAGTCGGGTGCCGGGGAGCTGTTTTTT.